Reported below is one TCR beta chain. Its antigen is not identified. Those patients picked for sequencing had displayed CD8+CD57+ cell expansion on flow cytometry. Genomic DNA constituted the template upon which TCR beta VDJ and CDR3 profiling was performed. One entry per CDR3 protein, called by TCRdb with MiXCR from the reads. Altogether 300,000 or so distinct CDR3 sequences are present, roughly 53% being singletons, with the ten largest covering roughly 1.2%. The data were taken from a study of CD8+CD57+ T cells in acquired aplastic anemia. Study summary: Quantities of DNA derived from sorted CD4+ and CD8+ cells averaged approximately 3.3 ug. Notes on the study in general: For CD8+ Simpson's diversity, patients and controls showed no significant difference. Almost 30 sequences, all CD8+ CDR3, were shared between patients and controls.

This receptor was taken from a human donor with aplastic anemia. What was sequenced was sorted CD4+, CD8+, or CD8+CD57+ T cells (not recorded which) from PBMCs.

The CDR3 DNA follows: TGTGCCAGCAAAGGACTCCAAGAGACCCAGTACTTC. It is translated as CASKGLQETQYF. This chain connects TRBV10-3 to TRBJ2-5, with a possible D match to TRBD2 (5 bases). Trimming removed 10 bases from V and 1 base from J, with 10 bases in between. The CDR3 covers 12 residues. Germline V gene data show CDR1 as ENHRY and CDR2 as SYGVKD.